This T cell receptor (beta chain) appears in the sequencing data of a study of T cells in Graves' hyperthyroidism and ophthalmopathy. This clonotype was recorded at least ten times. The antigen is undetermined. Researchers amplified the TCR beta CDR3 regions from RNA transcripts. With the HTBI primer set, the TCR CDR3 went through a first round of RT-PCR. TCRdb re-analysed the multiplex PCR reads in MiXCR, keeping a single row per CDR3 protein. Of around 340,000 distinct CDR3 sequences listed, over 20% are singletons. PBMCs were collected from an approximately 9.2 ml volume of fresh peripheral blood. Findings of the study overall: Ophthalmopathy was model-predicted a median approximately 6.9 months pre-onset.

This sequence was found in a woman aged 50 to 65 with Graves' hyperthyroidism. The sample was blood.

Written as DNA, the CDR3 is TGTGCCAGCAGCTTACTCCCGACGAGTAGAAACAATCAGCCCCAGCATTTT. Translation gives CASSLLPTSRNNQPQHF. The chain combines TRBV11-2 with TRBJ1-5; D unclear. The germline CDR1 and CDR2 sequences are SGHAT and FQNNGV. The germline V and J ends were trimmed by 2 bases and 3 bases, with 17 bases remaining between them. The CDR3 loop spans 17 amino acids.